Each of the 21 T cell receptor beta chains below was sequenced from the same sample in a study of T cells in Graves' hyperthyroidism and ophthalmopathy (dated by TCRdb to about 2019). Libraries came from multiplex PCR. The sequencer was an Illumina HiSeq 2000. Amplification of TCR beta CDR3 regions was carried out from RNA transcripts. For the first round of RT-PCR on the TCR CDR3, the HTBI primer set was used together with the Qiagen OneStep RT-PCR kit. TCRdb handled the public reads itself, with Q25 trimming in fastp and clone calling in MiXCR, and kept productive beta chains. Each entry merges the rows of one CDR3 protein and shows their most common DNA and genes. The sample yields some 370,000 distinct CDR3 sequences; over 12% were counted once. The ten largest clonotypes hold 25% to 30% of the sample. The source material was blood. The receptors were sampled from a man aged 45-65 years with Graves' ophthalmopathy.

This clonotype was seen many times. This chain's CDR3 is CASNSDGVMRSNEQFF. The CDR3 nucleotides are TGTGCCAGCAATTCAGACGGAGTGATGCGATCCAATGAGCAGTTCTTC. The chain carries TRBV12-3 or TRBV12-4 and TRBJ2-1, with D unclear. Trimming left V 7 bases short and J 6 bases short, with 22 bases between. The CDR3 is 16 amino acids.

This clonotype came up many times. The J gene is TRBJ2-7, the V gene TRBV28; D unresolved. Trimming removed 5 bases at V and 2 bases at J, with 10 bases between. Germline values: CDR1 MDHEN, CDR2 SYDVKM. The CDR3 covers 13 residues. CDR3 coding DNA: TGTGCCAGCAGTGCTTGGCAGGCCTACGAGCAGTACTTC. Translating gives CASSAWQAYEQYF.

This clonotype has only a few counts. The CDR3 loop is CASSLTQRGTEAFF. CDR3 nucleotide sequence: TGTGCCAGCAGTTTAACCCAGCGGGGCACTGAAGCTTTCTTT. The V and J genes are TRBV12-3 or TRBV12-4 and TRBJ1-1; D unresolved. Trimming removed 2 bases from V and 4 bases from J, with 11 bases in between. The CDR3 length is 14 residues.

This clonotype was observed many times. The chain uses TRBV30 and TRBJ2-3, with 11 bases aligning to TRBD1. CDR3 size: 15 residues. The V segment lost 0 bases and the J segment 4 bases; nucleotides outside the gene matches: 3. Germline loops: CDR1 GTSNPN, CDR2 SVGIG (reference sequence). The CDR3 spells CAWSVGTGGADTQYF. The CDR3 DNA follows: TGTGCCTGGAGTGTAGGGACAGGGGGGGCAGATACGCAGTATTTT. The full variable domain, completed using reference TRBV30 and TRBJ2-3, is SQTIHQWPATLVQPVGSPLSLECTVEGTSNPNLYWYRQAAGRGLQLLFYSVGIGQISSEVPQNLSASRPQDRQFILSSKKLLLSDSGFYLCAWSVGTGGADTQYFGPGTRLTVL.

The sample holds many counts of this clonotype. The rearrangement links TRBV27 to TRBJ2-6; the D gene is possibly TRBD1 (6 bases). Trimming pared 4 bases from V and 2 bases from J, leaving 18 bases between. The CDR3 has 18 residues. Germline V gene data show CDR1 as MNHEY and CDR2 as SMNVEV (reference sequence). The CDR3 sequence is CASSSPWQGNTGANVLTF. The CDR3 coding sequence is TGTGCCAGCAGTTCCCCATGGCAGGGGAATACTGGGGCCAACGTCCTGACTTTC. Looking up the rest from reference TRBV27 and TRBJ2-6 gives the full variable domain: EAQVTQNPRYLITVTGKKLTVTCSQNMNHEYMSWYRQDPGLGLRQIYYSMNVEVTDKGDVPEGYKVSRKEKRNFPLILESPSPNQTSLYFCASSSPWQGNTGANVLTFGAGSRLTVL.

This chain links TRBV6-1 with TRBJ2-2; 8 bases map to TRBD2. The germline V gene encodes CDR1 MNHNS and CDR2 SASEGT. With 7 bases clipped from V and 4 bases from J, the junction kept 5 bases outside the gene matches. CDR3 length equals 14 residues. The CDR3 DNA reads TGTGCCAGCAAAAGAAGCGGGAGCACCGGGGAGCTGTTTTTT. Its protein product is CASKRSGSTGELFF.

This clonotype was detected ten times or more. The chain has TRBV7-2 and TRBJ1-4; 7 bases match TRBD1. V lost 2 bases, J lost 7 bases, and 7 bases stayed unmatched. Per germline, CDR1 SGHTA and CDR2 FQGNSA. There are 15 residues in the CDR3. The CDR3 region is CASSLITGEREKLFF. For the CDR3, the DNA is TGTGCCAGCAGCTTAATCACAGGGGAGCGTGAAAAACTGTTTTTT.

This clonotype was seen ten or more times. The rearrangement links TRBV14 to TRBJ2-4, with 9 bases fitting TRBD2. V shed 3 bases and J 8 bases; nucleotides not matched to a gene: 14. Germline values: CDR1 SGHDN, CDR2 FVKESK. The CDR3 runs to 17 residues. CDR3 residues: CASSHPPVSGSSYIQYF. CDR3 DNA: TGTGCCAGCAGCCACCCCCCGGTTAGCGGGAGTTCGTACATTCAGTACTTC.

This clonotype was recorded at least ten times. The V call is TRBV6-1, the J call TRBJ2-3, with D possibly TRBD1 on 5 matching bases. V was clipped by 7 bases and J by 8 bases, with 25 bases between them. The CDR3 contains 16 residues. Germline loops: CDR1 MNHNS, CDR2 SASEGT. This CDR3 reads CASTALGVSDGFTQYF. CDR3 coding DNA: TGTGCCAGCACGGCTCTAGGGGTCTCGGATGGCTTTACGCAGTATTTT.

This clonotype was recorded many times. The CDR3 loop is CSARVSGGTRRGEQFF. In DNA form, the CDR3 reads TGCAGTGCTAGAGTGAGTGGTGGGACTAGACGTGGTGAGCAGTTCTTC. This chain uses TRBV20-1 with TRBJ2-1; 8 bases line up with TRBD2. The CDR3 consists of 16 residues. CDR1 is DFQATT, CDR2 SNEGSKA, per germline (reference sequence). Trimming cost V 1 base and J 9 bases; bases outside gene matches: 14.

This clonotype appeared many times. V gene TRBV4-1 combines with J gene TRBJ2-7; 10 positions match TRBD2. The CDR3 is 19 residues long. The germline gives CDR1 MGHRA, CDR2 YSYEKL. The trim removed 1 base at V and 7 bases at J, leaving 19 bases unmatched. As DNA, the CDR3 is TGCGCCAGCAGCCAAGTGGGTTCGCTAGCGGGAGAAGGTCTAGGGGAGCAGTACTTC. This gives the protein CASSQVGSLAGEGLGEQYF.

This clonotype occurred many times. This sequence joins TRBV28 and TRBJ2-3, with D uncertain. V lost 7 bases and J lost 6, with 8 bases in between. Looked up from germline, CDR1 is MDHEN and CDR2 is SYDVKM. The CDR3 is made up of 11 amino acids. The CDR3 sequence: CASTRRDTQYF. Here the CDR3 DNA reads TGTGCCAGCACCCGTAGGGATACGCAGTATTTT. Full variable domain (outside the CDR3, taken from reference TRBV28 and TRBJ2-3): DVKVTQSSRYLVKRTGEKVFLECVQDMDHENMFWYRQDPGLGLRLIYFSYDVKMKEKGDIPEGYSVSREKKERFSLILESASTNQTSMYLCASTRRDTQYFGPGTRLTVL.

The V call is TRBV30, the J call TRBJ2-7; TRBD1 agrees at 9 bases. The junction had 1 base not matched to a gene; V was cut back by 3 bases and J by 4 bases. Germline V gene data show CDR1 as GTSNPN and CDR2 as SVGIG (reference sequence). The CDR3 consists of 12 residues. The CDR3 loop is CAWRTGGYEQYF. In DNA form, the CDR3 reads TGTGCCTGGAGGACAGGGGGGTACGAGCAGTACTTC.

This clonotype was detected many times. The chain joins TRBV15 to TRBJ2-2; 8 bases are a match to TRBD1. V gave up 3 bases and J gave up 2 bases; unmatched junction bases: 5. Germline assignment: CDR1 LNHNV and CDR2 YYDKDF (reference sequence). The CDR3 spans 16 residues. The CDR3 bases are TGTGCCACCAGCAGGGGGACAGGCGTAAACACCGGGGAGCTGTTTTTT. It is translated as CATSRGTGVNTGELFF.

V gene TRBV5-6 combines with J gene TRBJ2-1; 11 bases map to TRBD1. The J segment lost 6 bases and the V segment lost 4 bases, leaving 6 bases of the junction unmatched. This CDR3 is 15 amino acids long. The V gene's germline CDR1 is SGHDT and CDR2 YYEEEE. The CDR3 DNA reads TGTGCCAGCAGCCGGACAGGGGGCGCAATCAATGAGCAGTTCTTC. Translation: CASSRTGGAINEQFF. The complete variable domain, with remaining parts taken from reference TRBV5-6 and TRBJ2-1, reads DAGVTQSPTHLIKTRGQQVTLRCSPKSGHDTVSWYQQALGQGPQFIFQYYEEEERQRGNFPDRFSGHQFPNYSSELNVNALLLGDSALYLCASSRTGGAINEQFFGPGTRLTVL.

The table lists this clonotype with many counts. This sequence joins TRBV29-1 and TRBJ1-1; 7 positions agree with TRBD1. This CDR3 region has 12 residues. Germline V gives CDR1 SQVTM, CDR2 ANQGSEA. This CDR3 reads CSDTGAANEAFF. DNA of the CDR3: TGCAGTGACACAGGGGCCGCCAATGAAGCTTTCTTT.

At least ten counts were recorded for this clonotype. This chain links TRBV30 with TRBJ1-1; D is undetermined. V shed 0 bases and J shed 6 bases, with 14 bases lying between them. The CDR3 spans 14 residues. Germline-derived CDR1 and CDR2 are GTSNPN and SVGIG (reference sequence). CDR3 bases: TGTGCCTGGAGTGTACTTGTCCCAGGAGCTGAAGCTTTCTTT. It translates to CAWSVLVPGAEAFF.

A note on this clonotype: This may come from a read error, since a much larger clone is one base off. V usage is TRBV12-3 or TRBV12-4 and J usage is TRBJ1-1; D might be TRBD1 (5 bases). CDR3 length equals 14 residues. CDR3 sequence: CDSSLEAAGIEAFF. Here the CDR3 DNA reads TGTGACAGCAGTTTAGAGGCCGCAGGGATTGAAGCTTTCTTT.

This clonotype was recorded at least ten times. The gene calls are TRBV3-1 and TRBJ1-4, with 7 bases identical to TRBD1. Germline-derived CDR1 and CDR2 are LGHDT and YNNKEL (reference sequence). With V trimmed by 4 bases and J by 7 bases, 6 bases remained unmatched. This CDR3 has 14 residues. The CDR3 nucleotides are TGTGCCAGCAGCCCAGGGGGTGTTAGTGAAAAACTGTTTTTT. Its protein is CASSPGGVSEKLFF.

This clonotype appeared many times. V and J are TRBV5-1 and TRBJ2-1; 13 bases map to TRBD2. This CDR3 is 15 amino acids long. V lost 7 bases to trimming and J lost 9 bases; unmatched junction nucleotides: 10. Per the germline V gene, CDR1 is SGHRS and CDR2 is YFSETQ. The CDR3 is CASDPLAGGPGEQFF. In DNA, the CDR3 is TGCGCCAGCGACCCACTAGCGGGAGGGCCGGGTGAGCAGTTCTTC.

This clonotype was counted at least ten times. V gene TRBV28 combines with J gene TRBJ2-1, with a possible D match to TRBD2 (6 bases). Germline-derived CDR1 and CDR2 are MDHEN and SYDVKM. The CDR3 has 14 amino acids. V gave up 6 bases and J gave up 1 base, with 10 bases separating them. The CDR3 is CASRTRESYNEQFF. CDR3 bases: TGTGCCAGCAGGACGCGGGAATCCTACAATGAGCAGTTCTTC.